This T cell receptor beta chain was retrieved from a study of T cell changes during pregnancy in multiple sclerosis. The CDR3 totals 15 residues. Germline values: CDR1 SEHNR, CDR2 FQNEAQ (reference sequence). The V end lost 5 bases, the J end lost 0 bases, and 13 bases lay between the germline ends. Generated by immunoSEQ multiplex PCR, the TCRdb table keeps only in-frame clones and is missing some. The data show tens of thousands of clones, with 90% to 95% seen just once and 1.5% to 2% held by the top ten. The clonotype originates from a female donor in good health, enrolled as a control in a pregnancy study. The chain recombines TRBV7-9 with TRBJ1-1; D is unresolved. The sequencing here drew on peripheral blood, taken after pregnancy. CDR3 sequence: CASSPEGRMNTEAFF. CDR3 in DNA: TGTGCCAGCAGCCCGGAAGGGAGGATGAACACTGAAGCTTTCTTT.